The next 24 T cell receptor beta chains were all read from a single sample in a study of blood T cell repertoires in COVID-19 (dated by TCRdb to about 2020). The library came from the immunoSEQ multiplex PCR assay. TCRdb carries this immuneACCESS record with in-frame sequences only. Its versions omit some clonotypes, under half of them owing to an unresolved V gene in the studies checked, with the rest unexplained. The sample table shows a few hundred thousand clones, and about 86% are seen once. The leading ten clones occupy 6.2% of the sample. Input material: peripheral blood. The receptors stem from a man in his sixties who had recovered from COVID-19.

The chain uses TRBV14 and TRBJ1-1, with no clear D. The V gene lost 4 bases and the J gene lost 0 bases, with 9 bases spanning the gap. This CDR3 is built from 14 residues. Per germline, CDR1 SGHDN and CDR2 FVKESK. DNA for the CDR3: TGTGCCAGCAGCCGAGAGACTATGAACACTGAAGCTTTCTTT. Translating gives CASSRETMNTEAFF.

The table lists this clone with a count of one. The CDR3 DNA reads as TGTGCCAGCAGCTTAGGACAGGGTTGGTCTGGCTACACCTTC. Protein product: CASSLGQGWSGYTF. This chain connects TRBV7-2 to TRBJ1-2; TRBD1 agrees at 7 bases. Trimming took 1 base from V and 7 from J; bases not matched to a gene: 6. Germline assignment: CDR1 SGHTA and CDR2 FQGNSA. The CDR3 is made up of 14 amino acids.

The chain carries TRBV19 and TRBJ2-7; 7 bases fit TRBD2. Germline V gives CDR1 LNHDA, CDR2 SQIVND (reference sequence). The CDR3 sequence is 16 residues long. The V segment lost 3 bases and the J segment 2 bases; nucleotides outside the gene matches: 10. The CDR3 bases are TGTGCCAGTAGTATTGGGCTAGCGGCGGTACCCTACGAGCAGTACTTC. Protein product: CASSIGLAAVPYEQYF.

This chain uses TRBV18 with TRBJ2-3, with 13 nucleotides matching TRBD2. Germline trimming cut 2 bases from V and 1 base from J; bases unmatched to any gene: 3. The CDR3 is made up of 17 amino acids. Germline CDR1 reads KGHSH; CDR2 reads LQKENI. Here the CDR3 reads CASSPTSGGAGTDTQYF. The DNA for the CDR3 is TGTGCCAGCTCACCAACTAGCGGGGGGGCAGGCACAGATACGCAGTATTTT.

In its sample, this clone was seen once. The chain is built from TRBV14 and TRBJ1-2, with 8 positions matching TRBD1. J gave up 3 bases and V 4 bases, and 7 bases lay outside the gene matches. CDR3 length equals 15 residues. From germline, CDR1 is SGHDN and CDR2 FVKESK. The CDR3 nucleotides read TGTGCCAGCAGCCCCCTCAGGGGGCTCGACTATGGCTACACCTTC. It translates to CASSPLRGLDYGYTF.

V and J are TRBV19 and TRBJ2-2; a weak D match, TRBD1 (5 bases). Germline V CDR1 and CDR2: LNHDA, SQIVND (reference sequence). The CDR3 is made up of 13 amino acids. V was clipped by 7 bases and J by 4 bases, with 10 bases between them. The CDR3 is CASTPQGTGELFF. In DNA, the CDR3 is TGTGCCAGTACCCCTCAGGGCACCGGGGAGCTGTTTTTT.

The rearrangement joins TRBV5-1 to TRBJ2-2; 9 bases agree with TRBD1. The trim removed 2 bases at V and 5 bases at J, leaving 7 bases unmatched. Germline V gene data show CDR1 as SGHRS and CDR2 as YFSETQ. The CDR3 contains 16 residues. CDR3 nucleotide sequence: TGCGCCAGCAGCTTCGAACAGGGGGCGGAAACCGGGGAGCTGTTTTTT. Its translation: CASSFEQGAETGELFF.

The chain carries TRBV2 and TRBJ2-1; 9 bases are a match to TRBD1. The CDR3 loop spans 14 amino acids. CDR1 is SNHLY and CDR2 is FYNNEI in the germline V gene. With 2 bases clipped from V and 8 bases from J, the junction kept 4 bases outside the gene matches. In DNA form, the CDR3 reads TGTGCCAGCAGTGAAAGACAGGGGGGGGATGAGCAGTTCTTC. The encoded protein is CASSERQGGDEQFF.

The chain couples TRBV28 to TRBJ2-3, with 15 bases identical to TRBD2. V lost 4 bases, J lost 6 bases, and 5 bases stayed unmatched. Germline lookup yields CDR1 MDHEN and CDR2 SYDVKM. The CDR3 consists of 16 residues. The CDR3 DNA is TGTGCCAGCAGTTCTCGGACTAGCGGGAGGGGGGATACGCAGTATTTT. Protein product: CASSSRTSGRGDTQYF.

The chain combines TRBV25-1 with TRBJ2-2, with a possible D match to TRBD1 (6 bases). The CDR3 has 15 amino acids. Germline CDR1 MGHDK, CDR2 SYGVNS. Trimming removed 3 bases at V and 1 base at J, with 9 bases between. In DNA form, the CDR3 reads TGTGCCAGCAGTGACACAGGGAAGAACACCGGGGAGCTGTTTTTT. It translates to CASSDTGKNTGELFF.

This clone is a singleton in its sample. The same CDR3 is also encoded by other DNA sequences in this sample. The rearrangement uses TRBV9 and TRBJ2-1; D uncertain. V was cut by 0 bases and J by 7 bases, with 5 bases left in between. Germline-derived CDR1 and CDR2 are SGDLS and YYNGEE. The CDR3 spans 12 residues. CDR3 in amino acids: CASSVDGNEQFF. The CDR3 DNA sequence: TGTGCCAGCAGCGTAGACGGTAATGAGCAGTTCTTC.

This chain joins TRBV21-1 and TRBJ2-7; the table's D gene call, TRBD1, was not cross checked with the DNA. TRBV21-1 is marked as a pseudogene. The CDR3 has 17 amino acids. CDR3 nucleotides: TGTGCCAGCAGCACCCTATACCGGGACAGGGAGGCTCGCGAGCAGTACTTC. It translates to CASSTLYRDREAREQYF.

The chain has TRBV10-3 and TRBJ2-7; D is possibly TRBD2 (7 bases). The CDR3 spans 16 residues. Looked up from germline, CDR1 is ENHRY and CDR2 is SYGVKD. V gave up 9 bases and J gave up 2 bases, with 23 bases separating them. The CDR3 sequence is CAIASGGHPIAYEQYF. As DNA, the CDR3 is TGTGCCATTGCGTCCGGGGGGCACCCCATAGCCTACGAGCAGTACTTC.

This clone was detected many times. In DNA form, the CDR3 reads TGTGCCAGCAGTGGTCTGCGAGGGGGAGGGTCAACTTCGGACTATGGCTACACCTTC. This translates into CASSGLRGGGSTSDYGYTF. The J gene is TRBJ1-2, the V gene TRBV6-1, with a possible D match to TRBD1 (6 bases). The germline gives CDR1 MNHNS, CDR2 SASEGT. V lost 4 bases, J lost 3 bases, and 27 bases lay in between. The CDR3 is made up of 19 amino acids.

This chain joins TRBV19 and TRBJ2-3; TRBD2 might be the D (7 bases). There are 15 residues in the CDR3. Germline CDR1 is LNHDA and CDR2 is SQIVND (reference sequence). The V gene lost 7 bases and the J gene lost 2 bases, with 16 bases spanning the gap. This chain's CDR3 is CASTPRGRDTDTQYF. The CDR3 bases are TGTGCCAGTACCCCAAGGGGGAGGGACACAGATACGCAGTATTTT.

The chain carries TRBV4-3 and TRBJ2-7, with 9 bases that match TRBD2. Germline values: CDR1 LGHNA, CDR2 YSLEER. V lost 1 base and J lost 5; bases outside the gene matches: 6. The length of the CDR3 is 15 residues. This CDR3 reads CASSQAAGGRNEQYF. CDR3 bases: TGCGCCAGCAGCCAAGCAGCGGGGGGCCGGAACGAGCAGTACTTC.

In nucleotides, the CDR3 is TGTGCCACCAGTGATTCAGGGGAGCAGTTCTTC. Amino acids: CATSDSGEQFF. The rearrangement uses TRBV24-1 and TRBJ2-1, with D perhaps TRBD1 (5 bases). CDR1 KGHDR and CDR2 SFDVKD come from the germline V gene. CDR3 length equals 11 residues. V lost 2 bases to trimming and J lost 10 bases, with 5 bases between them.

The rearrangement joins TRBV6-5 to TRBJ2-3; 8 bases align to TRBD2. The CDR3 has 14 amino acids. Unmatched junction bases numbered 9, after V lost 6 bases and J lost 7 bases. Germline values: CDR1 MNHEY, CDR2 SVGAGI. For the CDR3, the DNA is TGTGCCAGCAGGGGGCGGGGGGTTCGAAATACGCAGTATTTT. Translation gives CASRGRGVRNTQYF.

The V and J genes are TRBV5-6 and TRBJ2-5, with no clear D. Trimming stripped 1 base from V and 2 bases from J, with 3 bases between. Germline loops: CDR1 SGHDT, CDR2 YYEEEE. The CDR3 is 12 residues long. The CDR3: CASSLLQETQYF. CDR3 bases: TGTGCCAGCAGCTTGTTACAAGAGACCCAGTACTTC.

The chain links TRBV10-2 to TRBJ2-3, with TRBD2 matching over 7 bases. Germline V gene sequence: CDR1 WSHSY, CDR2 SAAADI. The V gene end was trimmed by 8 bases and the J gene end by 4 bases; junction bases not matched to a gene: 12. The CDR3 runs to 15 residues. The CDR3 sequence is CASLAPGGFADTQYF. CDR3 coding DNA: TGCGCCAGCCTAGCCCCCGGGGGGTTCGCAGATACGCAGTATTTT.

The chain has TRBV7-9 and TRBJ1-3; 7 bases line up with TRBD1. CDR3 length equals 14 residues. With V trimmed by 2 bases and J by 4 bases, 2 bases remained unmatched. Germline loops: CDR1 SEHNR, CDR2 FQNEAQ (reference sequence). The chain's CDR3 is CASSLTGVGNTIYF. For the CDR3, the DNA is TGTGCCAGCAGCTTAACAGGGGTGGGAAACACCATATATTTT.

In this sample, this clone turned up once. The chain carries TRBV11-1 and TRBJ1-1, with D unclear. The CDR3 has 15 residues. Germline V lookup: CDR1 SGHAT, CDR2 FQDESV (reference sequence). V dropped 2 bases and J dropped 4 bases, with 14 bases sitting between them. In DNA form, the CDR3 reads TGTGCCAGCAGCTTATTAGACATCTTTGGCACTGAAGCTTTCTTT. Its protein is CASSLLDIFGTEAFF.

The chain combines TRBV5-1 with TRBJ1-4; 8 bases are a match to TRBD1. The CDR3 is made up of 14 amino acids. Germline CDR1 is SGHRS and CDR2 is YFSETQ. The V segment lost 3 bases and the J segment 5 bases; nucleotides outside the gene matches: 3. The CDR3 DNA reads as TGCGCCAGCAGCTCCGGGACAGGAAATGAAAAACTGTTTTTT. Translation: CASSSGTGNEKLFF.

This CDR3 is CASSREGRADTQYF. The CDR3 coding sequence is TGTGCCAGTAGTCGGGAGGGCCGGGCAGATACGCAGTATTTT. The genes are TRBV19 and TRBJ2-3; 8 nucleotides align to TRBD2. The CDR3 covers 14 residues. V shed 5 bases, J shed 4 bases, and the junction held 5 bases outside the gene matches. The germline V gene has CDR1 LNHDA and CDR2 SQIVND (reference sequence).